Listed below are T cell receptor beta chains from one sample, sequenced in a study of early T cells in non-severe SARS-CoV-2 infection. TCRdb independently ran MiXCR on the 5' RACE reads; one entry per CDR3 protein. The profile covers more than 90,000 distinct CDR3 sequences, with about 12% appearing a single time and approximately 2.4% taken by the ten largest. Sequencing was carried out using whole blood. All receptors derive from an adult who was a healthcare worker with PCR-confirmed SARS-CoV-2 infection or an uninfected control (not recorded which). Both conserved end residues are part of each CDR3. Fields, in order: clone size, D gene, V gene, J gene, CDR3 DNA, CDR3 protein. A D gene is named only where the DNA matches it firmly. Rows give clone size only sometimes, using once, few, many, or a class for an expanded clone.

>-|-|TRBV20-1|TRBJ2-2
TGCAGTGCTAGAGAGAGGGGGAACACCGGGGAGCTGTTTTTT
CSARERGNTGELFF
>few|-|TRBV3-1|TRBJ2-7
TGTGCCAGCAGCCAAGCGGAGGGGCGGGTGTACTTC
CASSQAEGRVYF
>many|-|TRBV28|TRBJ1-5
TGTGCCAGCACCCCGGGACCCTCCTTAAACAATCAGCCCCAGCATTTT
CASTPGPSLNNQPQHF
>-|-|TRBV4-1|TRBJ2-1
TGCGCCAGCAGCCAAGATCTCGCAGGGAGGCGAAATGAGCAGTTCTTC
CASSQDLAGRRNEQFF
>many|-|TRBV27|TRBJ1-2
TGTGCCAGCAGTTGGGCGGCAAACTATGGCTACACCTTC
CASSWAANYGYTF
>few|-|TRBV27|TRBJ1-1
TGTGCCAGCTGGGAGTTCATGAACACTGAAGCTTTCTTT
CASWEFMNTEAFF
>few|TRBD1|TRBV28|TRBJ2-5
TGTGCCAGCAGTGGGACAGCCAACCAAGAGACCCAGTACTTC
CASSGTANQETQYF
>-|-|TRBV20-1|TRBJ2-2
TGCAGTGCTAGGCCTAGCGGGACAGGGCTCACCGGGGAGCTGTTTTTT
CSARPSGTGLTGELFF
>many|TRBD1|TRBV20-1|TRBJ1-6
TGCAGTGCTAGAGATTCAAGGACAGGGGTTAATTCACCCCTCCACTTT
CSARDSRTGVNSPLHF
>few|-|TRBV29-1|TRBJ1-4
TGCAGCGTTGGAGCCGCAACTAATGAAAAACTGTTTTTT
CSVGAATNEKLFF
>many|-|TRBV27|TRBJ1-2
TGTGCCACCTCCCAGGGGCAGGGTCGCAATGGCTACACCTTC
CATSQGQGRNGYTF
>few|-|TRBV11-2|TRBJ1-6
TGTGCCAGCAGACGAGGGGGAGGTTCACCCCTCCACTTT
CASRRGGGSPLHF
>few|-|TRBV4-3|TRBJ2-3
TGCGCCAGCAGCCAAGGGTTCACAGATACGCAGTATTTT
CASSQGFTDTQYF
>few|TRBD2|TRBV12-3/TRBV12-4|TRBJ2-7
TGTGCCAGCAGTTTCGGCGCTAGCGGGGGAGAGCAGTACTTC
CASSFGASGGEQYF
>many|TRBD1|TRBV6-2/TRBV6-3|TRBJ1-1
TGTGCCAGCAGTCCTACAGGGGGCCTCGCCCTACGAAAAGCTTTCTTT
CASSPTGGLALRKAFF
>few|-|TRBV3-1|TRBJ2-3
TGTGCCAGCAGTCGCAGTCAGGTGATAGATACGCAGTATTTT
CASSRSQVIDTQYF
>few|-|TRBV2|TRBJ1-5
TGTGCCAGCAGGGTGCCCAATCAGCCCCAGCATTTT
CASRVPNQPQHF
>-|-|TRBV12-3/TRBV12-4|TRBJ1-2
TGTGCCAGCAGTTTACCCCTCGCCGACAGGACTCATCGCTACACCTTC
CASSLPLADRTHRYTF
>many|-|TRBV11-2|TRBJ2-2
TGTGCCAGCAGCAAATGGAGGACCGCCGCGAACACCGGGGAGCTGTTTTTT
CASSKWRTAANTGELFF
>few|-|TRBV27|TRBJ2-2
-
CASTGCPTTPGSCFF
>-|-|TRBV7-2|TRBJ2-4
TGTGCCAGCAGCTTATACGGAGTAGCCAAAAACATTCAGTACTTC
CASSLYGVAKNIQYF
>few|TRBD2|TRBV20-1|TRBJ2-3
TGCAGTGCTAGAGTTGGGGCGCGGGGGGCCCTACGCACAGATACGCAGTATTTT
CSARVGARGALRTDTQYF
>many|TRBD1|TRBV6-1|TRBJ1-5
TGTGCCAGCAGTGAGGACAGGTTGGGGCAGCCCCAGCATTTT
CASSEDRLGQPQHF
>many|TRBD2|TRBV28|TRBJ2-7
TGTGCCTCGCTAGCGGGGGGGCCGAGATCCTACGAGCAGTACTTC
CASLAGGPRSYEQYF
>few|-|TRBV18|TRBJ2-5
TGTGCCAGCTCACCAAAGAGCCAAGAGACCCAGTACTTC
CASSPKSQETQYF
>many|TRBD2|TRBV11-2|TRBJ2-2
TGTGCCAGCAGCTTACGGGGGGGACGGCCGGGGGAGCTGTTTTTT
CASSLRGGRPGELFF
>few|TRBD1|TRBV19|TRBJ1-2
TGTGCCAGTTCCACGGCAGGGGGCGTAGACTATGGCTACACCTTC
CASSTAGGVDYGYTF
>many|-|TRBV28|TRBJ2-2
TGTGCCAGCAGTTTAATCACCGGGGAGCTGTTTTTT
CASSLITGELFF
>-|TRBD1|TRBV12-3/TRBV12-4|TRBJ1-2
TGTGCCAGCAGGGACGGAGGGGGCAATGGCTACACCTTC
CASRDGGGNGYTF
>-|-|TRBV20-1|TRBJ2-2
TGCAGTGCTACAGGGTTTAAGAACACCGGGGAGCTGTTTTTT
CSATGFKNTGELFF
>many|TRBD1|TRBV6-2/TRBV6-3|TRBJ1-5
TGTGCCAGCAGTGAGGCGGGACAGGGGCCTCAGCCCCAGCATTTT
CASSEAGQGPQPQHF
>many|TRBD2|TRBV12-3/TRBV12-4|TRBJ2-3
TGTGCCAGCAGCCCCCGGGGGACTAGCGGGGGGGCCATCACAGATACGCAGTATTTT
CASSPRGTSGGAITDTQYF
>few|-|TRBV29-1|TRBJ2-6
TGCAGCGCCAGGGTTCCCGGGGCCAACGTCCTGACTTTC
CSARVPGANVLTF
>-|-|TRBV4-1|TRBJ2-7
TGCGCCAGCAGCCAAGAACAGGGGAGGCGGGAGCAGTACTTC
CASSQEQGRREQYF
>few|-|TRBV18|TRBJ2-2
TGTGCCAGCTCACCGCAGAACACCGGGGAGCTGTTTTTT
CASSPQNTGELFF
>many|-|TRBV15|TRBJ1-2
TGTGCCACCAGCAGAGAGGGGGTACAAGGCTATGGCTACACCTTC
CATSREGVQGYGYTF
>few|-|TRBV20-1|TRBJ2-1
TGCAGTGCCCTAGGGAATGAGCAGTTCTTC
CSALGNEQFF
>few|-|TRBV20-1|TRBJ1-5
TGCAGTGCTAGAGTTCCCGGGACCGGACGAATTTATAGCAATCAGCCCCAGCATTTT
CSARVPGTGRIYSNQPQHF
>many|-|TRBV2|TRBJ1-5
TGTGCCAGCAGTGGGGCAGGACTTAGCAATCAGCCCCAGCATTTT
CASSGAGLSNQPQHF
>few|TRBD1|TRBV6-1|TRBJ2-3
TGTGCCAGCCCCAGGGGGACAGGGGAGAGGCTTAGCACAGATACGCAGTATTTT
CASPRGTGERLSTDTQYF
>few|-|TRBV10-3|TRBJ2-3
TGTGCCATCAGTGAGGGGTTCCCTACCACAGATACGCAGTATTTT
CAISEGFPTTDTQYF
>many|TRBD1|TRBV20-1|TRBJ2-7
TGCAGTGCTAGTCGAACAGGGGGCGCCGTTCGAATCTACGAGCAGTACTTC
CSASRTGGAVRIYEQYF
>few|TRBD2|TRBV7-2|TRBJ2-3
TGTGCCAGCAGCTTGACTAGCGGGGTCTGGGATACGCAGTATTTT
CASSLTSGVWDTQYF
>many|TRBD1|TRBV3-1|TRBJ1-2
TGTGCCAGCAGCCAAGACCCGACAGGGAAGGGACTCCATGGCTACACCTTC
CASSQDPTGKGLHGYTF
>many|-|TRBV20-1|TRBJ1-1
TGCAGTGCTAGGTTGCAGGGGAGAGGGGACACTGAAGCTTTCTTT
CSARLQGRGDTEAFF
>-|TRBD1|TRBV11-2|TRBJ2-5
TGTGCCAGCGCGAGGGACAGGGCACCCGAGACCCAGTACTTC
CASARDRAPETQYF
>few|-|TRBV7-2|TRBJ2-5
TGTGCCAGCAGCTTCTCCCCCGCTTTGGAGACCCAGTACTTC
CASSFSPALETQYF
>few|TRBD2|TRBV6-2/TRBV6-3|TRBJ2-5
TGTGCCAGCAGTCGACGGTACGCCCAGACTAGCGGCATCCAAGAGACCCAGTACTTC
CASSRRYAQTSGIQETQYF
>once|-|TRBV12-3/TRBV12-4|TRBJ2-3
TGTGCCAGCAGGAAGACTAGTTCCGCAGATACGCAGTATTTT
CASRKTSSADTQYF
>-|-|TRBV20-1|TRBJ1-2
TGCAGTGCACCCCCCCGCGGCGTGACTAACTATGGCTACACCTTC
CSAPPRGVTNYGYTF
>many|-|TRBV15|TRBJ2-3
TGTGCCACCAGCAGAGGAACAGATACGCAGTATTTT
CATSRGTDTQYF
>few|-|TRBV12-3/TRBV12-4|TRBJ2-3
TGTGCCAGCAGTTTCCGGGCTGGCACAGATACGCAGTATTTT
CASSFRAGTDTQYF
>many|-|TRBV21-1|TRBJ2-7
TGTGCCAGCAGCCCCCGGGGTCTCCACTACTTC
CASSPRGLHYF
>many|-|TRBV6-1|TRBJ1-1
TGTGCCAGCAGAAACGGCGGGTTGTACACTGAAGCTTTCTTT
CASRNGGLYTEAFF
>few|TRBD2|TRBV11-2|TRBJ2-3
TGTGCCAGCAGCTCCGGGACTAGTATAGATACGCAGTATTTT
CASSSGTSIDTQYF
>-|-|TRBV20-1|TRBJ1-1
TGCAGTGCTAGAGTTCCAGGTTTGGGGCAAGTTGAAGCTTTCTTT
CSARVPGLGQVEAFF
>-|-|TRBV28|TRBJ2-5
TGTGCCAGCAGTTTTTTAAGGGGAGGCCAAGAGACCCAGTACTTC
CASSFLRGGQETQYF